The 19 T cell receptor beta chains presented below share a single source sample, sequenced in a study of T cells after yellow fever vaccination. TCRdb reprocessed the 5' RACE reads with MiXCR, giving one entry per CDR3 protein. The sample has 300,000 to 400,000 distinct CDR3 sequences, about 12% seen once. The material sequenced was CD4+ T cells sorted from PBMCs, taken 15 days after the yellow fever booster vaccination. The receptors originated from a man aged 18 to 30 who received the YFV17D yellow fever vaccine.

The V and J genes are TRBV5-1 and TRBJ2-2; D gene unclear. Germline CDR1 reads SGHRS; CDR2 reads YFSETQ. This CDR3 contains 17 residues. V was shortened by 4 bases and J by 1 base, with 17 bases between the two germline ends. The CDR3 region has the DNA TGCGCCAGCAGCGAAGGGTGGACCGGGCAGAACACCGGGGAGCTGTTTTTT. It is translated as CASSEGWTGQNTGELFF.

There are many counts of this clonotype. The gene calls are TRBV15 and TRBJ1-6, with a tentative D call TRBD1 (5 bases). V was clipped by 2 bases and J by 3 bases, with 5 bases between them. Germline V gene lookup returns CDR1 LNHNV and CDR2 YYDKDF (reference sequence). This CDR3 comprises 14 residues. CDR3 DNA sequence: TGTGCCACCAGCAGACAGGGCTATAATTCACCCCTCCACTTT. Amino acids: CATSRQGYNSPLHF.

The chain employs TRBV5-4 and TRBJ2-7, with D unclear. CDR1 SGHNT and CDR2 YYREEE come from the germline V gene (reference sequence). Trimming pared 3 bases from V and 3 bases from J, leaving 13 bases between. This CDR3 spans 14 amino acids. The DNA of the CDR3 is TGTGCCAGCAGCTCGGTCGGTGCAATCTACGAGCAGTACTTC. Its protein is CASSSVGAIYEQYF.

The rearrangement joins TRBV3-1 to TRBJ2-3, with 12 positions matching TRBD1. Per the germline V gene, CDR1 is LGHDT and CDR2 is YNNKEL (reference sequence). This CDR3 contains 16 residues. The V segment lost 7 bases and the J segment 2 bases; nucleotides outside the gene matches: 7. The CDR3 spells CASTRDRGQVTDTQYF. The CDR3 coding sequence is TGTGCCAGCACCAGGGACAGGGGGCAGGTCACAGATACGCAGTATTTT.

This clonotype has a handful of counts. The V gene is TRBV5-1, the J gene TRBJ2-1, with 7 bases lining up with TRBD2. V was clipped by 4 bases and J by 6 bases; unmatched bases: 7. The germline gives CDR1 SGHRS, CDR2 YFSETQ. This CDR3 spans 14 amino acids. The CDR3 here is CASSPLGRANEQFF. The CDR3 nucleotides are TGCGCCAGCAGCCCCCTTGGGAGGGCCAATGAGCAGTTCTTC.

The chain employs TRBV4-1 and TRBJ2-2, with D unresolved. V lost 7 bases to trimming and J lost 0 bases, with 9 bases between them. This CDR3 spans 14 amino acids. Germline V gene lookup returns CDR1 MGHRA and CDR2 YSYEKL. This CDR3 is CASTRLPNTGELFF. CDR3 bases: TGCGCCAGCACACGTTTACCGAACACCGGGGAGCTGTTTTTT.

The chain combines TRBV2 with TRBJ2-7, with TRBD2 identical over 10 bases. CDR3 length: 15 amino acids. Looked up from germline, CDR1 is SNHLY and CDR2 is FYNNEI. With V trimmed by 2 bases and J by 3 bases, 4 bases remained unmatched. CDR3 in DNA: TGTGCCAGCAGTGAAAACCCTAGCGGGGGCTACGAGCAGTACTTC. Encoded protein: CASSENPSGGYEQYF.

This clonotype appeared a few times. CDR3: CSAPHYGYTF. CDR3 bases: TGCAGTGCCCCACATTATGGCTACACCTTC. V gene TRBV20-1 combines with J gene TRBJ1-2; D gene ambiguous. Germline loops: CDR1 DFQATT, CDR2 SNEGSKA (reference sequence). Trimming shortened V by 6 bases and J by 5 bases, and 7 bases separated the two germline ends. The CDR3 has 10 residues.

The chain links TRBV7-2 to TRBJ2-3; TRBD2 is a possible D gene (5 bases). V was shortened by 7 bases and J by 7 bases, with 12 bases between the two germline ends. Looked up from germline, CDR1 is SGHTA and CDR2 is FQGNSA. CDR3 length: 12 amino acids. CDR3 in DNA: TGTGCCAGCACTACATTCGGGAATACGCAGTATTTT. It codes for CASTTFGNTQYF.

The rearrangement uses TRBV6-6 and TRBJ2-7; unclear D gene. From germline, CDR1 is MNHNY and CDR2 SVGAGI (reference sequence). The V end lost 2 bases, the J end lost 9 bases, and 8 bases lay between the germline ends. The CDR3 is 11 residues long. The DNA of the CDR3 is TGTGCCAGCAGTTACGGTTCCGGGCAGTACGTC. Translation: CASSYGSGQYV.

This clonotype was recorded many times. The V and J genes are TRBV7-6 and TRBJ2-1, with 8 bases fitting TRBD2. CDR1 and CDR2 from the germline V gene are SGHVS and FNYEAQ. This CDR3 comprises 15 residues. The V gene end was trimmed by 1 base and the J gene end by 5 bases; junction bases not matched to a gene: 4. The chain's CDR3 is CASSLVAGGDNEQFF. In DNA form, the CDR3 reads TGTGCCAGCAGCTTAGTGGCGGGGGGTGACAATGAGCAGTTCTTC.

This clonotype was observed at least ten times. This chain links TRBV7-2 with TRBJ2-7; D gene unclear. From germline, CDR1 is SGHTA and CDR2 FQGNSA. V was clipped by 3 bases and J by 2 bases, with 11 bases between them. The CDR3 contains 14 residues. The CDR3 loop reads CASSLIGSPYEQYF. CDR3 sequence (DNA): TGTGCCAGCAGCTTGATAGGGTCCCCCTACGAGCAGTACTTC.

This clonotype was detected a few times. The chain couples TRBV20-1 to TRBJ2-2; weak D call: TRBD1 (6 bases). Germline-derived CDR1 and CDR2 are DFQATT and SNEGSKA (reference sequence). V was trimmed by 6 bases and J by 1 base, leaving 12 bases between them. This CDR3 has 14 amino acids. CDR3 in amino acids: CSAPAGVNTGELFF. In nucleotides, the CDR3 is TGCAGTGCCCCGGCAGGGGTGAACACCGGGGAGCTGTTTTTT.

This chain uses TRBV6-1 with TRBJ2-7, with D maybe TRBD1 (6 bases). CDR3 size: 15 residues. V lost 1 base, J lost 3 bases, and 13 bases lay in between. From germline, CDR1 is MNHNS and CDR2 SASEGT. The CDR3 DNA follows: TGTGCCAGCAGTGAAGTGCTGGGACACAACTACGAGCAGTACGTC. Amino acids: CASSEVLGHNYEQYV.

The chain is built from TRBV7-2 and TRBJ2-2, with 7 positions matching TRBD1. The CDR3 has 12 residues. Germline trimming cut 8 bases from V and 14 bases from J; bases unmatched to any gene: 11. Germline lookup yields CDR1 SGHTA and CDR2 FQGNSA. Written as DNA, the CDR3 is TGTGCCAGCGGAACTGACAGGGAACTACTGTTTTTT. It is translated as CASGTDRELLFF.

This clonotype was picked up a small number of times. The rearrangement links TRBV7-2 to TRBJ2-6; D remains ambiguous. This CDR3 is 16 amino acids long. Per the germline V gene, CDR1 is SGHTA and CDR2 is FQGNSA. Trimming left V 5 bases short and J 0 bases short, with 11 bases between. The CDR3 reads CASSVSSGSGANVLTF. In nucleotides, the CDR3 is TGTGCCAGCAGCGTTAGTTCGGGCTCTGGGGCCAACGTCCTGACTTTC.

The rearrangement uses TRBV20-1 and TRBJ2-5; 9 bases fit TRBD2. The germline gives CDR1 DFQATT, CDR2 SNEGSKA (reference sequence). V shed 1 base and J 0 bases; nucleotides not matched to a gene: 3. This CDR3 is built from 15 residues. The CDR3: CSARAAGGYQETQYF. Written as DNA, the CDR3 is TGCAGTGCTAGAGCTGCGGGGGGGTACCAAGAGACCCAGTACTTC.

In this sample, this clonotype turned up many times. This chain joins TRBV12-3 or TRBV12-4 and TRBJ2-3, with TRBD2 matching 7 bases. The CDR3 covers 15 residues. Germline trimming cut 6 bases from V and 6 bases from J; bases unmatched to any gene: 12. In nucleotides, the CDR3 is TGTGCCAGCAGGGGCGGGGGTTCTGGGGTCGATACGCAGTATTTT. Translation: CASRGGGSGVDTQYF.

This clonotype occurred a few times. CDR3 loop: CSARDYRAIQTNTIYF. The CDR3 coding sequence is TGCAGTGCTAGAGATTACAGGGCAATTCAGACAAACACCATATATTTT. The chain carries TRBV20-1 and TRBJ1-3; a weak D match, TRBD1 (6 bases). Germline CDR1 and CDR2: DFQATT and SNEGSKA (reference sequence). This CDR3 has 16 amino acids. The ends were cut back, 0 bases at V and 6 bases at J, with 18 bases in the middle.